The 15 T cell receptor beta chains below come from one sample, sequenced in a study of cytomegalovirus exposure and HLA in healthy donors. Primers included in the PCR were 60 Vbeta and 13 Jbeta primers. Measured with immunoSEQ multiplex PCR; TCRdb has only the in-frame clones, and not every one. The data show some 120,000 clones, about three quarters seen once. What was sequenced was PBMCs. Receptors originate from a woman aged 25 to 39 in good health and CMV-seronegative.

The gene calls are TRBV4-1 and TRBJ2-1; 11 nucleotides agree with TRBD2. The germline gives CDR1 MGHRA, CDR2 YSYEKL. The CDR3 has 17 amino acids. Trimming at V came to 4 bases and at J to 1 base, leaving 6 bases not matched to a gene. The CDR3 region has the DNA TGCGCCAGCAGCCCCTCCCTAGCGGGGGGTTCCTACAATGAGCAGTTCTTC. This codes for CASSPSLAGGSYNEQFF.

V usage is TRBV27 and J usage is TRBJ2-7; D may be TRBD1 (6 bases). V was clipped by 5 bases and J by 1 base, with 12 bases between them. From germline, CDR1 is MNHEY and CDR2 SMNVEV (reference sequence). The CDR3 totals 14 residues. The CDR3, as DNA: TGTGCCAGCAGTCTAACAAGGGGGTCCTACGAGCAGTACTTC. It encodes CASSLTRGSYEQYF.

The rearrangement uses TRBV7-2 and TRBJ2-1; 7 positions agree with TRBD2. CDR3 size: 15 residues. CDR1 is SGHTA and CDR2 is FQGNSA in the germline V gene. V was clipped by 5 bases and J by 2 bases; unmatched bases: 6. The CDR3 DNA follows: TGTGCCAGCAGCCAGGGACTATCTCCCTACAATGAGCAGTTCTTC. Its translation: CASSQGLSPYNEQFF.

This clone was detected once. The rearrangement joins TRBV18 to TRBJ1-4; maybe TRBD1 (5 bases). CDR1 KGHSH and CDR2 LQKENI come from the germline V gene. Trimming took off 3 bases at V and 7 bases at J, with 12 bases between the two ends. The length of the CDR3 is 14 residues. CDR3: CASSPGQGSEKLFF. In nucleotides, the CDR3 is TGTGCCAGCTCACCGGGCCAGGGTTCTGAAAAACTGTTTTTT.

This clone was seen only a few times. The chain joins TRBV7-3 to TRBJ2-2; D may be TRBD2 (5 bases). Trimming removed 4 bases at V and 1 base at J, with 7 bases between. The germline CDR1 and CDR2 sequences are SGHTA and FQGTGA. The CDR3 has 14 amino acids. CDR3 sequence (DNA): TGTGCCAGCAGCTCCGGACTGAACACCGGGGAGCTGTTTTTT. Translating it yields CASSSGLNTGELFF.

V usage is TRBV7-9 and J usage is TRBJ2-7; TRBD1 matches 9 bases. The germline CDR1 and CDR2 sequences are SEHNR and FQNEAQ (reference sequence). V gave up 5 bases and J gave up 5 bases; unmatched junction bases: 7. The CDR3 loop spans 14 amino acids. DNA for the CDR3: TGTGCCAGCAGCACAAAAGGGACAGGGAACGAGCAGTACTTC. This translates into CASSTKGTGNEQYF.

The chain joins TRBV7-3 to TRBJ2-2, with a tentative D call TRBD1 (5 bases). The CDR3 spans 15 residues. Per germline, CDR1 SGHTA and CDR2 FQGTGA. V lost 2 bases and J lost 3, with 10 bases in between. The CDR3 here is CASSLFGHDTGELFF. The CDR3 DNA reads TGTGCCAGCAGCTTATTCGGACATGACACCGGGGAGCTGTTTTTT.

The chain carries TRBV7-8 and TRBJ1-1; a possible D gene is TRBD1 (6 bases). The CDR3 extends over 14 amino acids. CDR1 is SGHVS and CDR2 is FQNEAQ in the germline V gene. Between the trimmed V and J ends, which lost 8 bases and 3 bases, there was a span of 16 bases. CDR3 sequence (DNA): TGTGCCAGCCGTCTTGGGGGCGCGGACACTGAAGCTTTCTTT. Protein product: CASRLGGADTEAFF.

The rearrangement links TRBV9 to TRBJ2-1, with D maybe TRBD1 (5 bases). Germline V lookup: CDR1 SGDLS, CDR2 YYNGEE. The CDR3 is 16 residues long. V lost 4 bases and J 3 bases, leaving 17 bases between the germline ends. CDR3 nucleotide sequence: TGTGCCAGCAGCCCCGGTACCAGGGCACGCTACAATGAGCAGTTCTTC. Its protein is CASSPGTRARYNEQFF.

The V and J genes are TRBV5-1 and TRBJ2-5; 9 nucleotides line up with TRBD2. Losses at the gene ends were 0 bases for V and 2 bases for J; bases not matched to a gene: 8. Germline V gene sequence: CDR1 SGHRS, CDR2 YFSETQ. This CDR3 spans 17 amino acids. The CDR3 DNA follows: TGCGCCAGCAGCTTGGGGTTAATAGCGGGGGAGCAAGAGACCCAGTACTTC. Its protein product is CASSLGLIAGEQETQYF.

V usage is TRBV6-1 and J usage is TRBJ1-1; a weak D match, TRBD1 (6 bases). V lost 5 bases, J lost 1 base, and 11 bases lay in between. The CDR3 has 14 amino acids. Per germline, CDR1 MNHNS and CDR2 SASEGT. The CDR3 region is CASSSFRGNTEAFF. CDR3 in DNA: TGTGCCAGCAGTTCCTTCAGGGGGAACACTGAAGCTTTCTTT.

This clone has more than one count but fewer than ten. This chain uses TRBV5-1 with TRBJ2-3; D may be TRBD2 (7 bases). The germline V gene encodes CDR1 SGHRS and CDR2 YFSETQ. CDR3 size: 18 residues. V lost 0 bases and J lost 0, with 17 bases in between. CDR3 bases: TGCGCCAGCAGCTTGGGGGTCCAGGGGCGGGAGAGCACAGATACGCAGTATTTT. Amino acid sequence: CASSLGVQGRESTDTQYF.

The chain employs TRBV18 and TRBJ1-5; D gene uncertain. From germline, CDR1 is KGHSH and CDR2 LQKENI. The CDR3 loop spans 13 amino acids. The ends were cut back, 6 bases at V and 6 bases at J, with 12 bases in the middle. The CDR3 nucleotides read TGTGCCAGCTCGATGCGGATGTCTCAGCCCCAGCATTTT. This sequence encodes CASSMRMSQPQHF.

The genes are TRBV28 and TRBJ1-3; D is possibly TRBD1 (5 bases). This CDR3 spans 18 amino acids. Trimming removed 2 bases from V and 0 bases from J, with 17 bases in between. Germline assignment: CDR1 MDHEN and CDR2 SYDVKM. The CDR3 loop is CASSLAMALGVSGNTIYF. The CDR3 region has the DNA TGTGCCAGCAGTTTAGCGATGGCATTAGGGGTCTCTGGAAACACCATATATTTT.

The J gene is TRBJ2-7, the V gene TRBV18; TRBD2 aligns across 8 bases. This CDR3 has 15 residues. After removal of 5 bases from V and 2 bases from J, the junction contained 8 bases not matched to a gene. Germline CDR1 reads KGHSH; CDR2 reads LQKENI. CDR3 sequence (DNA): TGTGCCAGCTCAGACCTAGCGGGCCCTACCTACGAGCAGTACTTC. Its protein product is CASSDLAGPTYEQYF. Based on the CDR3 plus reference TRBV18 and TRBJ2-7, the full variable domain is NAGVMQNPRHLVRRRGQEARLRCSPMKGHSHVYWYRQLPEEGLKFMVYLQKENIIDESGMPKERFSAEFPKEGPSILRIQQVVRGDSAAYFCASSDLAGPTYEQYFGPGTRLTVT.